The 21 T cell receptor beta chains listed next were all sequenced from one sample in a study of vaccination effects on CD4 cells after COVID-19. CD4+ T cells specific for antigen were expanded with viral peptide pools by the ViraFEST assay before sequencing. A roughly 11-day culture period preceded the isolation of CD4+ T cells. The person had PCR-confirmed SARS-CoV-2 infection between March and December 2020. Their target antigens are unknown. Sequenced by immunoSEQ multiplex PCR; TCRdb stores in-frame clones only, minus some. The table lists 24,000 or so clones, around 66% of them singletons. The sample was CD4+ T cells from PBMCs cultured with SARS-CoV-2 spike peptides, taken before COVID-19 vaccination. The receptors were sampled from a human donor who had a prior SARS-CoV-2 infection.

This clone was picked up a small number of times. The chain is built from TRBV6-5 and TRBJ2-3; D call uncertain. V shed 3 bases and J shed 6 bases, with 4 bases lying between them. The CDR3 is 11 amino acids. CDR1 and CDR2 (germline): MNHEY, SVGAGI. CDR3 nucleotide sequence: TGTGCCAGCAGTTATGTGGATACGCAGTATTTT. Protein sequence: CASSYVDTQYF.

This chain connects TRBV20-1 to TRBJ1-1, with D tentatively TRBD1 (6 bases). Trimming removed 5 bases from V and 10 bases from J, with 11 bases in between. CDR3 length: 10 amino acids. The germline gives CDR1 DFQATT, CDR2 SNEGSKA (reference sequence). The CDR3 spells CSAQGFGAFF. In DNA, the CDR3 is TGCAGTGCTCAGGGGTTTGGAGCTTTCTTT.

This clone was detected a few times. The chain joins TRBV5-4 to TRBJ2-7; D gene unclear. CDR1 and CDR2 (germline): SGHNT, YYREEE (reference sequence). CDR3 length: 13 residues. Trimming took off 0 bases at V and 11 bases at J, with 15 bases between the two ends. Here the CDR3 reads CASSLGTGDVEYF. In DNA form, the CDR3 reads TGTGCCAGCAGCTTGGGAACCGGAGATGTGGAGTACTTC.

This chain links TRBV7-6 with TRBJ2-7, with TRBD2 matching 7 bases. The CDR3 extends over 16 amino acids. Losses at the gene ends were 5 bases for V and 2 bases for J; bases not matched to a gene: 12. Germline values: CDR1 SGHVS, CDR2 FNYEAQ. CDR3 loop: CASSPDPGGSTYEQYF. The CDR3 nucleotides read TGTGCCAGCAGCCCCGATCCGGGGGGTTCAACCTACGAGCAGTACTTC.

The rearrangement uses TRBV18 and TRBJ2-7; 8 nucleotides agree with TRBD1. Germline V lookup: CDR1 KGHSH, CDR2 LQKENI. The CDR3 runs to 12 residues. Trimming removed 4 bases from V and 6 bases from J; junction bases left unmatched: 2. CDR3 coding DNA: TGTGCCAGCTCACTTACAGGGGGCGAGCAGTACTTC. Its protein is CASSLTGGEQYF.

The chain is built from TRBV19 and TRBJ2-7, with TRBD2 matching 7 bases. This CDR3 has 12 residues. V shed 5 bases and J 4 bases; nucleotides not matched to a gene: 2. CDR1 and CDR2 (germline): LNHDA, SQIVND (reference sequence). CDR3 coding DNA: TGTGCCAGTAGTGAGGGACTATACGAGCAGTACTTC. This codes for CASSEGLYEQYF.

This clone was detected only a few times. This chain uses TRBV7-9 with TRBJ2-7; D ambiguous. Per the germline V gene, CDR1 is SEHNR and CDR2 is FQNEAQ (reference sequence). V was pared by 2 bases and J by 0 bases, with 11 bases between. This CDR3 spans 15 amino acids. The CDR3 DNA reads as TGTGCCAGCAGCTTACGTGACCCGAGCTCCTACGAGCAGTACTTC. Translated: CASSLRDPSSYEQYF.

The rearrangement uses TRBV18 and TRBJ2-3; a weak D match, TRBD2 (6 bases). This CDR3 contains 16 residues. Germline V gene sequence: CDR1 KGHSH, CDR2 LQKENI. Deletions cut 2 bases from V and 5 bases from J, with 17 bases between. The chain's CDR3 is CASSPNYSGARDTQYF. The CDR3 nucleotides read TGTGCCAGCTCACCAAATTATAGCGGAGCCAGAGATACGCAGTATTTT.

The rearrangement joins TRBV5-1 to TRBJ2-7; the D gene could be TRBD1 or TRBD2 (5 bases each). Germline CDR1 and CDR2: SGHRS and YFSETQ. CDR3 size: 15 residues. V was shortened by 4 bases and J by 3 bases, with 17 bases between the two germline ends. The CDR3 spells CASSPTSGQIYEQYF. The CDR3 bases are TGCGCCAGCAGCCCGACCTCGGGGCAGATCTACGAGCAGTACTTC.

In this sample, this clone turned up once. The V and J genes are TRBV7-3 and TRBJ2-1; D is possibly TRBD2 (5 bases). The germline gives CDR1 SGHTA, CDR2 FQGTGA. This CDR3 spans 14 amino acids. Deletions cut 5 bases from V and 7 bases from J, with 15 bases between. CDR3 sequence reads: CASSLGPRGNEQFF. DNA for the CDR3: TGTGCCAGCAGCCTAGGTCCCCGGGGAAATGAGCAGTTCTTC.

The CDR3 sequence is CASSLGGALTNEKLFF. The CDR3 DNA sequence: TGCGCCAGCAGCTTGGGGGGGGCCTTGACTAATGAAAAACTGTTTTTT. The chain links TRBV5-1 to TRBJ1-4, with D perhaps TRBD1 (6 bases). The CDR3 consists of 16 residues. The V and J ends lost 0 bases and 2 bases respectively, with 11 bases between them. Germline V gives CDR1 SGHRS, CDR2 YFSETQ.

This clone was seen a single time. The CDR3 DNA follows: TGTGCCAGCAGTGAAGCCGCGGCAATTTGGCGCGAGCAGTACTTC. This gives the protein CASSEAAAIWREQYF. The rearrangement uses TRBV2 and TRBJ2-7, with no clear D. The CDR3 length is 15 residues. From germline, CDR1 is SNHLY and CDR2 FYNNEI. V was shortened by 0 bases and J by 6 bases, with 15 bases between the two germline ends.

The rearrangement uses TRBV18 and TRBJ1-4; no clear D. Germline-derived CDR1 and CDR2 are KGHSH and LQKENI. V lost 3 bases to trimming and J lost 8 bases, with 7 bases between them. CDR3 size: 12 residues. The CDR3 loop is CASSPPREKLFF. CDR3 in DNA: TGTGCCAGCTCACCGCCCCGGGAAAAACTGTTTTTT.

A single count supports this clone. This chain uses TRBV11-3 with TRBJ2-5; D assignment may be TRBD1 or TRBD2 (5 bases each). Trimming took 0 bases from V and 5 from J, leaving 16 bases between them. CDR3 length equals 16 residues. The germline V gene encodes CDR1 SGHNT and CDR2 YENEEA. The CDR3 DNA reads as TGTGCCAGCAGCTTAGAAACCTCAACTTGGGGGGAGACCCAGTACTTC. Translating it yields CASSLETSTWGETQYF.

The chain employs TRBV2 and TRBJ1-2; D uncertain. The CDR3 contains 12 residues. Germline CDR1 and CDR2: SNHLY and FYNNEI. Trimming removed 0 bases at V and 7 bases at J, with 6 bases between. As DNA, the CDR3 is TGTGCCAGCAGTGAAGCTCAGGTTGGCTACACCTTC. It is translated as CASSEAQVGYTF.

The DNA of the CDR3 is TGTGCCAGCAGCCCACCGGGACAGGGGTTCACCGGGGAGCTGTTTTTT. Translated: CASSPPGQGFTGELFF. V and J are TRBV11-1 and TRBJ2-2; 10 bases are a match to TRBD1. CDR3 length: 16 residues. V gave up 5 bases and J gave up 4 bases; unmatched junction bases: 7. CDR1 is SGHAT and CDR2 is FQDESV in the germline V gene (reference sequence). Looking up the rest from reference TRBV11-1 and TRBJ2-2 gives the full variable domain: EAEVAQSPRYKITEKSQAVAFWCDPISGHATLYWYRQILGQGPELLVQFQDESVVDDSQLPKDRFSAERLKGVDSTLKIQPAELGDSAMYLCASSPPGQGFTGELFFGEGSRLTVL.

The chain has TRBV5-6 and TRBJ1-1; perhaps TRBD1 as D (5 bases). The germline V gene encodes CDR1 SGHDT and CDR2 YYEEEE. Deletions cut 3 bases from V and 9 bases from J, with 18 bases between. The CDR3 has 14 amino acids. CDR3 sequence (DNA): TGTGCCAGCAGCTACCGACAGTTAGACCTCCAAGCTTTCTTT. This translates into CASSYRQLDLQAFF.

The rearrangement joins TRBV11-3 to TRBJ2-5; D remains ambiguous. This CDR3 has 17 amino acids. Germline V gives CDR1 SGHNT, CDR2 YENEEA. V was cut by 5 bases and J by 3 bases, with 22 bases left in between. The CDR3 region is CASSVGLMSAREETQYF. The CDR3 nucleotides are TGTGCCAGCAGCGTAGGCCTTATGAGCGCCCGGGAAGAGACCCAGTACTTC. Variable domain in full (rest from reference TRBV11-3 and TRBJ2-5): EAGVVQSPRYKIIEKKQPVAFWCNPISGHNTLYWYLQNLGQGPELLIRYENEEAVDDSQLPKDRFSAERLKGVDSTLKIQPAELGDSAVYLCASSVGLMSAREETQYFGPGTRLLVL.

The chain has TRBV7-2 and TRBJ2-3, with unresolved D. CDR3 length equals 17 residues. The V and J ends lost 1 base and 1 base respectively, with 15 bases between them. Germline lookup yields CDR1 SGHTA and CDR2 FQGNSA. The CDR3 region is CASSLGASPGGTDTQYF. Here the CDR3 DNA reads TGTGCCAGCAGCTTAGGAGCTAGTCCGGGTGGCACAGATACGCAGTATTTT. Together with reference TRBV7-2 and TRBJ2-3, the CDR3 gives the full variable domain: GAGVSQSPSNKVTEKGKDVELRCDPISGHTALYWYRQSLGQGLEFLIYFQGNSAPDKSGLPSDRFSAERTGGSVSTLTIQRTQQEDSAVYLCASSLGASPGGTDTQYFGPGTRLTVL.

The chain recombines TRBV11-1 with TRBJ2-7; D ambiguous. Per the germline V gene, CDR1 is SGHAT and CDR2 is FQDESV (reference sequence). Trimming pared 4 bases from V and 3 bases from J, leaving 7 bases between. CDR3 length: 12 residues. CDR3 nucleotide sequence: TGTGCCAGCAGCTCGAATTTCTACGAGCAGTACTTC. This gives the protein CASSSNFYEQYF.

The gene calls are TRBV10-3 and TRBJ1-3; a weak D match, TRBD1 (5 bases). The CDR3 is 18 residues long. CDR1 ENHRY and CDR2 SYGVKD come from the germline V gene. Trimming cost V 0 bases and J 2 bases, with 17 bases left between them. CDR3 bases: TGTGCCATCAGTGAGTCGAATTTCATTCGGGGGACTGGAAACACCATATATTTT. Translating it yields CAISESNFIRGTGNTIYF.